Ten or more counts support the clone carrying this T cell receptor (beta chain). Its antigen is still unknown. Hyperthyroidism had been newly diagnosed in patients aged 18 to 65, and its duration was under 2 months. Investigators excluded patients with uncontrolled infection, other autoimmune disease, pregnancy or lactation. Each diagnosis was grounded in clinical symptoms, serum thyroxine and TRAb, thyroid ultrasound, and orbital computed tomography. RNA transcripts provided the source from which TCR beta CDR3 regions were amplified. HTBI primers were used for first-round RT-PCR of the TCR CDR3. TCRdb passed the multiplex PCR reads through MiXCR, listing each CDR3 protein once. The sample has some 200,000 distinct CDR3 sequences; 15% to 20% are singletons. This record comes from a study of T cells in Graves' hyperthyroidism and ophthalmopathy. Study-level findings and limits: Clonotypes that were expanded in thyroid above 0.001 mostly appeared in blood too.

The CDR3 has 17 amino acids. Trimming at V came to 5 bases and at J to 3 bases, leaving 12 bases not matched to a gene. Looked up from germline, CDR1 is SGHTA and CDR2 is FQGTGA. The V call is TRBV7-3, the J call TRBJ2-5; 10 nucleotides line up with TRBD2. The TCR was taken from a man in his fifties with Graves' hyperthyroidism. Sequenced sample: blood. The CDR3, as DNA: TGTGCCAGCAGCCTCAGTGGACTAGCGGCCCCTGAAGAGACCCAGTACTTC. The encoded protein is CASSLSGLAAPEETQYF.